This record concerns one T cell receptor beta chain sequence. Seattle-derived patients entered the study during active infection and were followed longitudinally. The data originate from a study of blood T cell repertoires in COVID-19. Study details: COVID-19 samples collected from the United States, Italy and Spain covered acute and convalescent phases.

Original processing notes: The authors estimated nucleated cell counts from reference gene primer amplification. Here immunoSEQ multiplex PCR was the method, and the copy in TCRdb shows in-frame clones only, minus some. For V, J and clone size, that table is used; D and trimming come from the DNA. The data hold about 76,000 clones, with 80% to 90% observed a single time. This clonotype was obtained from a man aged 60 to 75 with COVID-19, enrolled during active disease. The source material was peripheral blood.

This CDR3 reads CASSISGLSHYEQYF. CDR3 bases: TGTGCCAGCAGTATATCGGGACTGAGTCACTACGAGCAGTACTTC. The chain is built from TRBV2 and TRBJ2-7; possible D gene TRBD2, 6 bases. The CDR3 length is 15 residues. V gave up 5 bases and J gave up 3 bases, with 17 bases separating them. The germline V gene encodes CDR1 SNHLY and CDR2 FYNNEI.